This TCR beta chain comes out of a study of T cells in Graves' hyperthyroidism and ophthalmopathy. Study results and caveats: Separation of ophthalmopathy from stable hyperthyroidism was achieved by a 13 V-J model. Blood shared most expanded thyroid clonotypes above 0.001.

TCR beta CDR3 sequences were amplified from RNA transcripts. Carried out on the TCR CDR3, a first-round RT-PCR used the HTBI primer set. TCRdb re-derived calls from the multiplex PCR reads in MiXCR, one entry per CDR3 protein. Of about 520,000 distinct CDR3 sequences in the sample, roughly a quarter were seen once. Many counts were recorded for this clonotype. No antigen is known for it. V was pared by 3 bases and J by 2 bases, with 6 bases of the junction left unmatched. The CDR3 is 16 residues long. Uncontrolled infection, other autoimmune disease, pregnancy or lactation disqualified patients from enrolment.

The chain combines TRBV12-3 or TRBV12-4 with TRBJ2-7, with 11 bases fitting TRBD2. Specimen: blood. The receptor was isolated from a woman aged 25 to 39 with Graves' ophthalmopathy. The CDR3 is CASSFSGTSGAYEQYF. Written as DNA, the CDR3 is TGTGCCAGCAGTTTTTCAGGGACTAGCGGTGCCTACGAGCAGTACTTC.